Following are 17 T cell receptor beta chains from one sample sequenced in a study of Ad26.COV2.S vaccination and SARS-CoV-2 variants. Treatment indicated: about 20 received Ad26.COV2.S at low or high dose, single or two shots; several received placebo; per-sample allocation not given. Repertoires come from day 63 after the first vaccine or placebo injection. Sequencing was performed with immunoSEQ multiplex PCR; in TCRdb, only in-frame clones are kept and a portion is missing. Here the sample spans about 350,000 clones, 70% to 90% being singletons. This specimen consisted of peripheral blood, obtained in a trial of Ad26.COV2.S vaccine versus placebo. These receptors all stem from a person between 18 and 59 years old who received the Ad26.COV2.S COVID-19 vaccine or a placebo.

The chain's CDR3 is CASSPQRGNQPQHF. The CDR3 nucleotides read TGTGCCAGCAGTCCCCAAAGAGGCAATCAGCCCCAGCATTTT. The V call is TRBV7-6, the J call TRBJ1-5; D is unclear. CDR1 and CDR2 (germline): SGHVS, FNYEAQ. Trimming took 6 bases from V and 2 from J, leaving 11 bases between them. This CDR3 has 14 residues. Full variable domain (remainder filled in from reference TRBV7-6 and TRBJ1-5): GAGVSQSPRYKVTKRGQDVALRCDPISGHVSLYWYRQALGQGPEFLTYFNYEAQQDKSGLPNDRFSAERPEGSISTLTIQRTEQRDSAMYRCASSPQRGNQPQHFGDGTRLSIL.

This chain joins TRBV4-2 and TRBJ1-2; D might be TRBD1 (6 bases). V was shortened by 1 base and J by 4 bases, with 13 bases between the two germline ends. Germline lookup yields CDR1 LGHNA and CDR2 YNFKEQ. This CDR3 is 15 amino acids long. The DNA of the CDR3 is TGTGCCAGCAGCCAAGGAGGGGGTTTGGGCTATGGCTACACCTTC. This translates into CASSQGGGLGYGYTF.

The rearrangement uses TRBV5-6 and TRBJ2-5, with D perhaps TRBD1 (6 bases). Germline CDR1 SGHDT, CDR2 YYEEEE. V lost 4 bases and J 4 bases, leaving 14 bases between the germline ends. CDR3 size: 14 residues. CDR3 protein: CASSRDIAGETQYF. In nucleotides, the CDR3 is TGTGCCAGCAGCCGGGACATAGCAGGAGAGACCCAGTACTTC.

This clone was observed once. Written as DNA, the CDR3 is TGTGCCATCAGTGACTCGGGACAGATGTCTGGGGCCAACGTCCTGACTTTC. Protein sequence: CAISDSGQMSGANVLTF. The V and J genes are TRBV10-3 and TRBJ2-6, with TRBD1 matching 7 bases. J lost 1 base, V lost 3 bases, and 6 bases had no gene match. The CDR3 has 17 residues. The germline CDR1 and CDR2 sequences are ENHRY and SYGVKD.

The chain recombines TRBV24-1 with TRBJ1-4, with D possibly TRBD1 on 5 matching bases. This CDR3 contains 14 residues. The V end lost 5 bases, the J end lost 5 bases, and 11 bases lay between the germline ends. In germline, CDR1 is KGHDR, CDR2 SFDVKD. CDR3 bases: TGTGCCACCAGTGTGGCGGGGCCAAATGAAAAACTGTTTTTT. Translated: CATSVAGPNEKLFF.

This chain's CDR3 is CASSLELASNSPLHF. The CDR3 DNA reads as TGTGCCAGCAGCTTAGAGCTGGCAAGCAATTCACCCCTCCACTTT. The chain uses TRBV11-2 and TRBJ1-6; D unresolved. Germline V gene lookup returns CDR1 SGHAT and CDR2 FQNNGV. Trimming pared 0 bases from V and 7 bases from J, leaving 10 bases between. CDR3 size: 15 residues.

This rearrangement joins TRBV28 to TRBJ2-3, with TRBD2 as a possible D gene (5 bases). The germline CDR1 and CDR2 sequences are MDHEN and SYDVKM. Trimming took off 1 base at V and 6 bases at J, with 5 bases between the two ends. The CDR3 extends over 12 amino acids. CDR3 in DNA: TGTGCCAGCAGTTTATCGGGGGATACGCAGTATTTT. It specifies CASSLSGDTQYF. Combining the CDR3 with reference TRBV28 and TRBJ2-3 gives the whole variable domain DVKVTQSSRYLVKRTGEKVFLECVQDMDHENMFWYRQDPGLGLRLIYFSYDVKMKEKGDIPEGYSVSREKKERFSLILESASTNQTSMYLCASSLSGDTQYFGPGTRLTVL.

This chain connects TRBV7-8 to TRBJ2-5; D remains ambiguous. The CDR3 consists of 14 residues. The germline gives CDR1 SGHVS, CDR2 FQNEAQ. Trimming stripped 4 bases from V and 2 bases from J, with 11 bases between. This CDR3 is CASSSHITQETQYF. For the CDR3, the DNA is TGTGCCAGCAGCTCCCATATAACTCAAGAGACCCAGTACTTC.

The chain employs TRBV12-3 or TRBV12-4 and TRBJ1-3; a possible D gene is TRBD1 (6 bases). V gave up 7 bases and J gave up 8 bases, with 15 bases separating them. This CDR3 is built from 13 residues. Here the CDR3 DNA reads TGTGCCAGCAACCACAGGTCAGGGGACACCATATATTTT. Residues: CASNHRSGDTIYF.

V gene TRBV16 combines with J gene TRBJ2-1; TRBD2 is a possible D gene (6 bases). CDR3 length: 16 residues. Trimming left V 0 bases short and J 4 bases short, with 13 bases between. Looked up from germline, CDR1 is KGHSY and CDR2 is FQNENV. In DNA, the CDR3 is TGTGCCAGCAGCCAATCGATCCTCGGGAGATACAATGAGCAGTTCTTC. It specifies CASSQSILGRYNEQFF. Using reference TRBV16 and TRBJ2-1 for the parts outside the CDR3, the full variable domain is GEEVAQTPKHLVRGEGQKAKLYCAPIKGHSYVFWYQQVLKNEFKFLISFQNENVFDETGMPKERFSAKCLPNSPCSLEIQATKLEDSAVYFCASSQSILGRYNEQFFGPGTRLTVL.

The chain uses TRBV29-1 and TRBJ1-2; 10 bases are shared with TRBD1. Germline V lookup: CDR1 SQVTM, CDR2 ANQGSEA. The CDR3 consists of 13 residues. V dropped 4 bases and J dropped 8; count of bases not matched to a gene: 7. The CDR3 loop reads CSVVRDRGGGYTF. For the CDR3, the DNA is TGCAGCGTTGTCCGGGACAGGGGTGGAGGCTACACCTTC.

The V and J genes are TRBV5-6 and TRBJ2-1; no clear D gene. Germline V lookup: CDR1 SGHDT, CDR2 YYEEEE. Trimming stripped 0 bases from V and 0 bases from J, with 7 bases between. This CDR3 comprises 15 residues. The CDR3 sequence: CASSLAVGSYNEQFF. The CDR3 DNA sequence: TGTGCCAGCAGCTTGGCCGTCGGCTCCTACAATGAGCAGTTCTTC.

The rearrangement links TRBV6-5 to TRBJ2-1; no clear D. The CDR3 runs 12 residues. V was pared by 6 bases and J by 2 bases, with 5 bases between. Germline V gene sequence: CDR1 MNHEY, CDR2 SVGAGI. This CDR3 reads CASRPPYNEQFF. CDR3 nucleotide sequence: TGTGCCAGCAGGCCGCCCTACAATGAGCAGTTCTTC.

The chain has TRBV19 and TRBJ2-2; possibly TRBD1 or TRBD2 for D (5 bases each). The CDR3 is made up of 15 amino acids. Germline loops: CDR1 LNHDA, CDR2 SQIVND (reference sequence). Trimming left V 6 bases short and J 1 base short, with 12 bases between. The CDR3 DNA follows: TGTGCCAGTAGCACCGGGACGGGGAACACCGGGGAGCTGTTTTTT. Encoded protein: CASSTGTGNTGELFF.

In its sample, this clone was seen a few times. The chain recombines TRBV5-5 with TRBJ1-2; TRBD1 aligns across 8 bases. The CDR3 is made up of 14 amino acids. Unmatched junction bases numbered 6, after V lost 2 bases and J lost 6 bases. Germline V CDR1 and CDR2: SGHKS, YYEKEE (reference sequence). For the CDR3, the DNA is TGTGCCAGCAGCTTCGGACAGGGAAGTAATGGCTACACCTTC. Residues: CASSFGQGSNGYTF.

This clone occurred once. This CDR3 is CAWGAGHYEQYF. CDR3 coding DNA: TGTGCCTGGGGGGCGGGGCACTACGAGCAGTACTTC. The rearrangement uses TRBV30 and TRBJ2-7, with a tentative D call TRBD2 (6 bases). Germline lookup yields CDR1 GTSNPN and CDR2 SVGIG (reference sequence). The CDR3 extends over 12 amino acids. Trimming cost V 5 bases and J 3 bases, with 11 bases left between them.

The chain couples TRBV2 to TRBJ1-5, with 9 bases matching TRBD1. The CDR3 extends over 18 amino acids. Germline V gene lookup returns CDR1 SNHLY and CDR2 FYNNEI. The V gene end was trimmed by 5 bases and the J gene end by 0 bases; junction bases not matched to a gene: 11. This chain's CDR3 is CASSNTGTGTYSNQPQHF. The DNA for the CDR3 is TGTGCCAGCAGTAATACCGGGACAGGGACTTATAGCAATCAGCCCCAGCATTTT.